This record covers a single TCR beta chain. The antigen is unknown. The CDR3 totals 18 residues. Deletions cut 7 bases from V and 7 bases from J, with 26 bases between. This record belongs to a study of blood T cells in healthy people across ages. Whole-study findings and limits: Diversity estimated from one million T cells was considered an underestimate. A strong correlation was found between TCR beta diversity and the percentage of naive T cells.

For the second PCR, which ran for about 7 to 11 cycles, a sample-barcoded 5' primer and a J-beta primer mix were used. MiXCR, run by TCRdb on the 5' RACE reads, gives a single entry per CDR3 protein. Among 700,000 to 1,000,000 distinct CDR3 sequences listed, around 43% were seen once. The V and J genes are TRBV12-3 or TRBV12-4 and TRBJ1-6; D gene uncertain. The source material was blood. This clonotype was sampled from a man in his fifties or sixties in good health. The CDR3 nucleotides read TGTGCCAGCACTACCCGCTTGGAACGCTCTGGGCGAAATTCACCCCTCCACTTT. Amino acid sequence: CASTTRLERSGRNSPLHF.